The 7 T cell receptor beta chains reported below all come from one sample, sequenced in a study of T-cell memory formation after mild COVID-19. TCRdb fed the 5' RACE reads into MiXCR, producing one record per CDR3 protein. The data show hundreds of thousands of distinct CDR3 sequences, about a quarter seen once. The sequenced sample was PBMCs or a T cell subset sorted from them (not recorded which). These receptors were collected from an adult woman who had mild COVID-19 (a few samples of this study predate the infection). Cell type and time point are not known.

This clonotype was counted many times. CDR3 DNA sequence: TGCAGCGTTTGGGACGGTCCTGGAGGCTACACCTTC. Its translation: CSVWDGPGGYTF. The V call is TRBV29-1, the J call TRBJ1-2; tentatively, D is TRBD1 (5 bases). Germline CDR1 and CDR2: SQVTM and ANQGSEA. Trimming removed 5 bases from V and 8 bases from J, with 15 bases in between. The CDR3 spans 12 residues.

This clonotype was counted between two and nine times. The chain employs TRBV9 and TRBJ2-3; perhaps TRBD2 as D (6 bases). CDR3 length: 16 amino acids. Looked up from germline, CDR1 is SGDLS and CDR2 is YYNGEE. The ends were cut back, 0 bases at V and 6 bases at J, with 17 bases in the middle. CDR3 sequence: CASSVAPTAGSDTQYF. The CDR3 DNA follows: TGTGCCAGCAGCGTAGCCCCTACCGCGGGGTCGGATACGCAGTATTTT.

J is TRBJ2-3 and V is TRBV10-3, with D maybe TRBD2 (5 bases). V lost 4 bases and J 0 bases, leaving 5 bases between the germline ends. The CDR3 loop spans 13 amino acids. CDR1 and CDR2 (germline): ENHRY, SYGVKD. The CDR3 DNA sequence: TGTGCCATCAGTGGGACTAGCACAGATACGCAGTATTTT. It is translated as CAISGTSTDTQYF.

This chain connects TRBV12-3 or TRBV12-4 to TRBJ2-3; possible D gene TRBD1, 6 bases. This CDR3 comprises 15 residues. Trimming took off 4 bases at V and 2 bases at J, with 13 bases between the two ends. CDR3 coding DNA: TGTGCCAGCAGTTGGGGACGGGACATCACAGATACGCAGTATTTT. This gives the protein CASSWGRDITDTQYF.

The chain carries TRBV2 and TRBJ1-2; D is ambiguous. CDR1 SNHLY and CDR2 FYNNEI come from the germline V gene. The CDR3 extends over 16 amino acids. The V end was cut by 3 bases, the J end by 10 bases, with 24 bases between. DNA of the CDR3: TGTGCCAGCAGTGATAGGACCACAAAAGCAGTTACTGTCTACACCTTC. As protein: CASSDRTTKAVTVYTF.

This chain uses TRBV9 with TRBJ2-1, with 10 bases matching TRBD2. The CDR3 consists of 16 residues. V shed 0 bases, J shed 5 bases, and the junction held 5 bases outside the gene matches. CDR1 is SGDLS and CDR2 is YYNGEE in the germline V gene. This CDR3 is CASSVEEREGHNEQFF. The CDR3 nucleotides are TGTGCCAGCAGCGTAGAGGAGCGGGAGGGACACAATGAGCAGTTCTTC.

The chain is built from TRBV2 and TRBJ1-1; TRBD1 is a possible D gene (5 bases). Germline V lookup: CDR1 SNHLY, CDR2 FYNNEI. This CDR3 spans 14 amino acids. Trimming shortened V by 6 bases and J by 0 bases, and 11 bases separated the two germline ends. The CDR3, as DNA: TGTGCCAGCAGGCCCGACAGCATGAACACTGAAGCTTTCTTT. Its protein product is CASRPDSMNTEAFF.